This TCR beta chain was profiled in a study of vaccination and CD4 T cells after COVID-19 (dated by TCRdb to the early 2020s). For context, the study as a whole: Every convalescent patient had a positive nasal swab PCR test for SARS-CoV-2, with mild disease in 9 or 10 patients and severe disease in one. The convalescent cohort comprised six males and four females, including two Hispanic individuals, seven Caucasians, two Asians and one multiracial person. Participants received two doses of either the Pfizer-BioNTech BNT162b2 vaccine (n=8) or the Moderna mRNA-1273 vaccine (n=2). Post-COVID blood samples were collected from convalescent patients a median of around 100 days after diagnosis, with a range of roughly 30 to 161 days. Post-vaccine blood samples were collected a median of around 2.5 months after the second vaccine dose, ranging from about 12 to 250 days. The cultures were stimulated with overlapping spike peptide pools from SARS-CoV-2 and from the common cold coronaviruses HCoV-NL63, HCoV-OC43 and HCoV-229E. Control cultures received a CEFX viral epitope pool as the positive control, an HIV-1 Nef peptide pool as the negative control, or no peptide. The spike-specific CD4+ TCR repertoire was compared before and after mRNA vaccination in approximately ten COVID-19 convalescent patients and a few infection-naive healthy vaccine recipients.

Library construction relied on PCR. TCR sequencing of DNA from cultured CD4+ T cells used the Oncomine TCR Beta short-read assay at the Johns Hopkins FTIC core. Genomic DNA was extracted from the cultured CD4+ T cells with the QIAamp micro DNA kit. The Oncomine TCR Beta libraries from cultured CD4+ T cells were pooled using unique dual indexes and then sequenced on an Illumina iSeq 100. The paper's data handling went like this. Non-productive sequences were removed, and CDR3s not starting with C, not ending with F or W, or shorter than 7 amino acids were discarded. Antigen-specific clonotypes were identified using the MANAFEST web application through comparison of peptide-stimulated wells with reference and other culture wells. For a clone to be called positive, the clone needed an FDR below 0.05, an odds ratio above 5, and a productive frequency above 0.1% in at least two of three replicate wells. A clonotype counted as cross-reactive if it showed significant expansion both in the SARS-CoV-2 spike wells and in at least one common cold coronavirus spike condition. CDR3 homology was assessed with Levenshtein distances (stringdist) and unrooted phylogenetic trees (ape) in R version 3.6.1. The raw public data were reprocessed by TCRdb itself: fastp quality trimming at Q25, MiXCR clonotype calling, in-frame beta chains only. Here each entry gathers all rows of one CDR3 protein and keeps the most common genes and DNA. The V and J calls were determined by TCRdb, not by the authors. The sample contains around 10,000 distinct CDR3 sequences, 44% of them found a single time. The biggest ten clones account for over 30% of the sample.

What this sample's treatment or condition label stands for: approximately 10-day PBMC culture with coronavirus spike peptide pools or control peptides (ViraFEST assay). The ViraFEST assay, used in the study, expanded antigen-specific T cells with peptide pools and then identified the expanded clonotypes through TCR sequencing. The convalescent patients' positive SARS-CoV-2 PCR tests were from March to December 2020, which was before the Alpha, Beta and Delta variants emerged in the United States. PBMCs were cultured at a few million per well in IMDM supplemented with roughly 5.2% human AB serum and 9 to 10 IU/ml IL-2, with 9.5 to 10 ug/ml peptide pools added. Half of the culture medium was replaced with fresh IL-2-containing medium on days 3 and 7. After less than twelve days of culture, CD4+ T cells were isolated by negative selection with the EasySep CD4+ T cell isolation kit. PBMCs were separated from whole blood using Ficoll-Paque Plus gradient centrifugation and then either used fresh or cryopreserved at -140C. Culture conditions were generally each tested in triplicate wells.

Its CDR3 holds 13 amino acids, cysteine through phenylalanine. Of the read, only the CDR3 DNA is kept; its 39 bases are in frame from base 1. Based on the germline V gene (reference sequence), the CDR1 and CDR2 sequences are GTSNPN and SVGIG. V is pruned by 1 base and J by 5 bases, leaving 2 bases of the junction without a gene match. Paper-wide results and their limitations: The median number of SARS-CoV-2-reactive clonotypes rose from 21 after infection to roughly 38 after vaccination, but the change was not significant. The number of convalescent patients in the study was relatively small, and the study did not examine early timepoints following natural infection. In convalescent patients, nearly all vaccine-specific clones (304 of 307) were found to be mono-reactive for SARS-CoV-2 spike rather than cross-reactive with common cold coronaviruses. In convalescent patients, a median around 86% of post-vaccine SARS-CoV-2-reactive clones were detected only after vaccination, suggesting vaccine-specific priming.

Concerning this clonotype itself: Its antigen has not been determined. No much larger clone exists at a distance of one base, and base qualities are not known.

This receptor chain uses TRBV30 and TRBJ1-5; the junction holds 7 bases that match TRBD1. Sequencing was performed on CD4+ T cells from blood, cultured in vitro. The source of this sequence is a human donor who had recovered from COVID-19. The bases are TGTGCCTGGAGTGACAGGGGAGATCAGCCCCAGCATTTT. Translated, this is CAWSDRGDQPQHF. The full variable domain, completed from the reference TRBV30 and TRBJ1-5 proteins outside the CDR3, reads SQTIHQWPATLVQPVGSPLSLECTVEGTSNPNLYWYRQAAGRGLQLLFYSVGIGQISSEVPQNLSASRPQDRQFILSSKKLLLSDSGFYLCAWSDRGDQPQHFGDGTRLSIL.